This passage covers 27 T cell receptor beta chains from one sample sequenced in a study of CD8+ T cells in alopecia areata. RNA extraction and reverse transcription yielded cDNA as sequencing template. This table comes from immunoSEQ multiplex PCR, and its TCRdb copy is limited to in-frame clones, with some not included. The sample records hundreds of thousands of clones, approximately 65% being singletons. Treatment in this sample: oral pan-JAK inhibitor, 5-10 mg twice daily. The source was CD4+ T cells sorted from blood, collected between weeks 43 and 45, from a patient treated with tofacitinib. These receptors came from a human donor with alopecia areata.

J is TRBJ2-7 and V is TRBV11-2; D not resolved. Germline V gives CDR1 SGHAT, CDR2 FQNNGV. V was clipped by 3 bases and J by 11 bases, with 17 bases between them. The CDR3 is made up of 13 amino acids. This CDR3 reads CASSFQLTDREYF. The DNA for the CDR3 is TGTGCCAGCAGCTTCCAGTTGACCGACCGCGAGTACTTC.

J is TRBJ2-1 and V is TRBV29-1, with 11 bases that match TRBD1. V lost 5 bases, J lost 4 bases, and 4 bases stayed unmatched. Germline V gene data show CDR1 as SQVTM and CDR2 as ANQGSEA. This CDR3 region has 14 residues. The CDR3 spells CSVIRDRGYNEQFF. CDR3 DNA: TGCAGCGTTATCCGGGACAGGGGGTACAATGAGCAGTTCTTC.

This clone appeared a single time. The chain recombines TRBV19 with TRBJ1-2; no clear D. The germline V gene encodes CDR1 LNHDA and CDR2 SQIVND (reference sequence). Trimming shortened V by 6 bases and J by 4 bases, and 12 bases separated the two germline ends. CDR3 length: 13 residues. The CDR3 loop reads CASSEEAGYGYTF. The DNA for the CDR3 is TGTGCCAGTAGCGAGGAGGCAGGCTATGGCTACACCTTC.

This clone is a singleton in its sample. CDR3 coding DNA: TGTGCCAGCAGTTCGACAGTGGGAGAGACCCAGTACTTC. It translates to CASSSTVGETQYF. This chain joins TRBV2 and TRBJ2-5, with D possibly matching TRBD1 (5 bases). CDR3 length equals 13 residues. Looked up from germline, CDR1 is SNHLY and CDR2 is FYNNEI. V lost 5 bases, J lost 4 bases, and 11 bases lay in between.

This clone was seen just once. The chain links TRBV6-1 to TRBJ1-5; TRBD1 aligns across 7 bases. CDR1 and CDR2 (germline): MNHNS, SASEGT. V lost 4 bases to trimming and J lost 5 bases; unmatched junction nucleotides: 2. This CDR3 has 13 amino acids. The CDR3 reads CASSAQGDQPQHF. The CDR3 DNA reads TGTGCCAGCAGTGCTCAGGGGGATCAGCCCCAGCATTTT.

The CDR3 spells CAISPIPGVTEAFF. The CDR3 nucleotides read TGTGCCATCAGTCCCATTCCAGGGGTCACTGAAGCTTTCTTT. The chain uses TRBV10-3 and TRBJ1-1; a possible D gene is TRBD1 (6 bases). Germline values: CDR1 ENHRY, CDR2 SYGVKD. V shed 5 bases and J shed 4 bases, with 14 bases lying between them. This CDR3 spans 14 amino acids.

Of note for this clone: Other nucleotide sequences from this sample produce the same CDR3. The rearrangement joins TRBV7-2 to TRBJ2-1; a weak D match, TRBD2 (5 bases). CDR3 length equals 15 residues. In germline, CDR1 is SGHTA, CDR2 FQGNSA. V lost 2 bases and J lost 0, with 8 bases in between. CDR3: CASSLLAGSYNEQFF. The CDR3 nucleotides read TGTGCCAGCAGCTTATTGGCGGGCTCCTACAATGAGCAGTTCTTC.

This chain uses TRBV6-5 with TRBJ2-2; possible D gene TRBD1, 5 bases. The CDR3 spans 12 residues. Germline V gene lookup returns CDR1 MNHEY and CDR2 SVGAGI. V shed 7 bases and J shed 6 bases, with 9 bases lying between them. Here the CDR3 reads CASNQGSGELFF. CDR3 DNA: TGTGCCAGCAATCAGGGCTCCGGGGAGCTGTTTTTT.

The chain links TRBV29-1 to TRBJ2-3, with 8 bases that match TRBD1. Germline V gene sequence: CDR1 SQVTM, CDR2 ANQGSEA. The CDR3 has 16 amino acids. V lost 1 base to trimming and J lost 2 bases; unmatched junction nucleotides: 8. The CDR3 region has the DNA TGCAGCGTTGAAGGGACAGGGCTAGGGAACACAGATACGCAGTATTTT. Translation gives CSVEGTGLGNTDTQYF.

CDR3 in amino acids: CASSADRAYNEQFF. CDR3 coding DNA: TGCGCCAGCAGCGCTGACAGGGCTTACAATGAGCAGTTCTTC. J is TRBJ2-1 and V is TRBV5-1; TRBD1 matches 7 bases. V shed 4 bases, J shed 4 bases, and the junction held 5 bases outside the gene matches. In germline, CDR1 is SGHRS, CDR2 YFSETQ. This CDR3 contains 14 residues.

The chain is built from TRBV14 and TRBJ2-7; D not certain. Germline V gene data show CDR1 as SGHDN and CDR2 as FVKESK. Between the trimmed V and J ends, which lost 1 base and 3 bases, there was a span of 7 bases. This CDR3 region has 13 residues. The DNA for the CDR3 is TGTGCCAGCAGCCAAGGACTCTACTACGAGCAGTACTTC. Its translation: CASSQGLYYEQYF. The full variable domain, its missing parts supplied by reference TRBV14 and TRBJ2-7, is EAGVTQFPSHSVIEKGQTVTLRCDPISGHDNLYWYRRVMGKEIKFLLHFVKESKQDESGMPNNRFLAERTGGTYSTLKVQPAELEDSGVYFCASSQGLYYEQYFGPGTRLTVT.

V is TRBV7-9 and J is TRBJ1-5, with D unclear. Germline V gene sequence: CDR1 SEHNR, CDR2 FQNEAQ (reference sequence). Trimming removed 4 bases at V and 7 bases at J, with 14 bases between. CDR3 length: 14 residues. This chain's CDR3 is CASSSNSGNQPQHF. The CDR3 DNA reads as TGTGCCAGCAGCTCCAACAGTGGAAACCAGCCCCAGCATTTT. Complete variable domain (other parts from reference TRBV7-9 and TRBJ1-5): DTGVSQNPRHKITKRGQNVTFRCDPISEHNRLYWYRQTLGQGPEFLTYFQNEAQLEKSRLLSDRFSAERPKGSFSTLEIQRTEQGDSAMYLCASSSNSGNQPQHFGDGTRLSIL.

This clone has a handful of counts. The chain recombines TRBV29-1 with TRBJ1-1, with 7 nucleotides matching TRBD1. Germline assignment: CDR1 SQVTM and CDR2 ANQGSEA. The CDR3 totals 15 residues. Germline trimming cut 5 bases from V and 0 bases from J; bases unmatched to any gene: 9. The DNA for the CDR3 is TGCAGCGTTTTCCCGGGACAGACTTTGAACACTGAAGCTTTCTTT. Its translation is CSVFPGQTLNTEAFF. Variable domain in full (rest from reference TRBV29-1 and TRBJ1-1): SAVISQKPSRDICQRGTSLTIQCQVDSQVTMMFWYRQQPGQSLTLIATANQGSEATYESGFVIDKFPISRPNLTFSTLTVSNMSPEDSSIYLCSVFPGQTLNTEAFFGQGTRLTVV.

The rearrangement joins TRBV29-1 to TRBJ1-1; TRBD1 might be the D (6 bases). In germline, CDR1 is SQVTM, CDR2 ANQGSEA. Between the trimmed V and J ends, which lost 7 bases and 6 bases, there was a span of 18 bases. CDR3 length equals 13 residues. The CDR3 coding sequence is TGCAGCGCTGGGTTGAGGGGGAATCCTGAAGCTTTCTTT. Protein sequence: CSAGLRGNPEAFF.

This chain connects TRBV2 to TRBJ1-2; D not resolved. The germline V and J ends were trimmed by 11 bases and 7 bases, with 14 bases remaining between them. The CDR3 contains 11 residues. CDR1 SNHLY and CDR2 FYNNEI come from the germline V gene. CDR3 in DNA: TGTGCCGGAACAGACCGGTTTGGCTACACCTTC. Its translation: CAGTDRFGYTF. Combining the CDR3 with reference TRBV2 and TRBJ1-2 gives the whole variable domain EPEVTQTPSHQVTQMGQEVILRCVPISNHLYFYWYRQILGQKVEFLVSFYNNEISEKSEIFDDQFSVERPDGSNFTLKIRSTKLEDSAMYFCAGTDRFGYTFGSGTRLTVV.

J is TRBJ1-2 and V is TRBV30; no reliable D call. Trimming took 0 bases from V and 3 from J, leaving 20 bases between them. Germline lookup yields CDR1 GTSNPN and CDR2 SVGIG (reference sequence). The CDR3 loop spans 17 amino acids. CDR3 nucleotides: TGTGCCTGGAGTGTAGGGTTCGCCCAGCTGGGCCACTATGGCTACACCTTC. It codes for CAWSVGFAQLGHYGYTF.

The sample holds a few counts of this clone. The chain combines TRBV29-1 with TRBJ2-7; perhaps TRBD1 as D (6 bases). CDR1 SQVTM and CDR2 ANQGSEA come from the germline V gene. This CDR3 contains 12 residues. The DNA of the CDR3 is TGCAGGTCGAAACAGGGTACCTACGAGCAGTACTTC. Residues: CRSKQGTYEQYF.

This rearrangement joins TRBV2 to TRBJ2-3; D is perhaps TRBD2 (5 bases). CDR3 length: 16 amino acids. V lost 6 bases to trimming and J lost 0 bases, with 16 bases between them. Looked up from germline, CDR1 is SNHLY and CDR2 is FYNNEI. As DNA, the CDR3 is TGTGCCAGCAGGGACTCTCGAAGCCCTAGCACAGATACGCAGTATTTT. This translates into CASRDSRSPSTDTQYF.

This clone was counted only a few times. This chain joins TRBV2 and TRBJ2-3; D tentatively reads TRBD1 or TRBD2 (5 bases each). V was pared by 7 bases and J by 1 base, with 9 bases between. Germline V lookup: CDR1 SNHLY, CDR2 FYNNEI. The CDR3 covers 13 residues. The CDR3 is CASNVGGTDTQYF. The CDR3 DNA reads as TGTGCCAGCAATGTGGGGGGCACAGATACGCAGTATTTT.

This clone was seen only a few times. This chain connects TRBV29-1 to TRBJ1-2, with D perhaps TRBD1 (6 bases). The germline gives CDR1 SQVTM, CDR2 ANQGSEA. The V gene lost 3 bases and the J gene lost 4 bases, with 18 bases spanning the gap. The CDR3 runs to 15 residues. Here the CDR3 reads CSVEGNRGSSYGYTF. DNA of the CDR3: TGCAGCGTTGAGGGGAATAGGGGGTCTTCCTATGGCTACACCTTC.

This chain links TRBV30 with TRBJ1-5; D is possibly TRBD1 (6 bases). The V end was cut by 2 bases, the J end by 1 base, with 15 bases between. This CDR3 has 16 amino acids. The germline gives CDR1 GTSNPN, CDR2 SVGIG (reference sequence). The CDR3 region has the DNA TGTGCCTGGAGTTCAGGGGAGGGTTTCAGCAATCAGCCCCAGCATTTT. Protein product: CAWSSGEGFSNQPQHF. Together with reference TRBV30 and TRBJ1-5, the CDR3 gives the full variable domain: SQTIHQWPATLVQPVGSPLSLECTVEGTSNPNLYWYRQAAGRGLQLLFYSVGIGQISSEVPQNLSASRPQDRQFILSSKKLLLSDSGFYLCAWSSGEGFSNQPQHFGDGTRLSIL.

This chain links TRBV12-5 with TRBJ2-3, with D perhaps matching TRBD1 or TRBD2 (5 bases each). Per the germline V gene, CDR1 is LGHNT and CDR2 is FRNRAP. Trimming shortened V by 4 bases and J by 2 bases, and 13 bases separated the two germline ends. The CDR3 spans 15 residues. The CDR3 region is CASGSGALHTDTQYF. The CDR3 region has the DNA TGTGCTAGTGGTTCCGGGGCCCTACACACAGATACGCAGTATTTT.

The V gene is TRBV6-5, the J gene TRBJ1-5; D gene uncertain. Germline CDR1 is MNHEY and CDR2 is SVGAGI. The germline V and J ends were trimmed by 0 bases and 7 bases, with 10 bases remaining between them. This CDR3 comprises 14 residues. CDR3 region: CASSYSAAGQPQHF. The CDR3 nucleotides are TGTGCCAGCAGTTACTCGGCGGCGGGACAGCCCCAGCATTTT.

This chain uses TRBV27 with TRBJ2-2; the match to TRBD2 covers 7 bases. Germline-derived CDR1 and CDR2 are MNHEY and SMNVEV (reference sequence). The CDR3 has 16 amino acids. After removal of 2 bases from V and 4 bases from J, the junction contained 7 bases not matched to a gene. The CDR3 loop reads CASSLVAGVLTGELFF. CDR3 nucleotide sequence: TGTGCCAGCAGTTTAGTGGCGGGGGTGCTCACCGGGGAGCTGTTTTTT.

This clone occurred once. The chain joins TRBV4-3 to TRBJ1-5; D is unresolved. Trimming pared 0 bases from V and 8 bases from J, leaving 8 bases between. CDR3 length equals 13 residues. Germline V gives CDR1 LGHNA, CDR2 YSLEER. CDR3 protein: CASSQDGREPQHF. The CDR3 DNA reads as TGCGCCAGCAGCCAAGACGGTCGGGAGCCCCAGCATTTT.

This clone has a handful of counts. The chain employs TRBV6-5 and TRBJ2-7; D not certain. The CDR3 has 14 amino acids. V shed 6 bases and J shed 3 bases, with 15 bases lying between them. Germline assignment: CDR1 MNHEY and CDR2 SVGAGI. In DNA form, the CDR3 reads TGTGCCAGCAGCCCCAAGGGCCTTGGCTACGAGCAGTACTTC. This sequence encodes CASSPKGLGYEQYF.

This chain uses TRBV29-1 with TRBJ2-2, with 7 bases identical to TRBD1. The V segment lost 5 bases and the J segment 1 base; nucleotides outside the gene matches: 7. The germline V gene encodes CDR1 SQVTM and CDR2 ANQGSEA. This CDR3 is 15 amino acids long. CDR3 amino acids: CSVKRRDRNTGELFF. The CDR3 DNA reads TGCAGCGTTAAACGACGGGACAGGAACACCGGGGAGCTGTTTTTT.